This T cell receptor beta chain is drawn from a study of cytomegalovirus exposure and HLA in healthy donors. Amplification used 60 Vbeta primers and 13 Jbeta primers. Assay: immunoSEQ multiplex PCR; the TCRdb copy retains only in-frame clones and omits some. In the table there are 150,000 to 200,000 clones, roughly 90% of which are singletons. This clone was found once. V dropped 3 bases and J dropped 3 bases, with 8 bases sitting between them. The CDR3 covers 13 residues. Germline lookup yields CDR1 KGHSH and CDR2 LQKENI. The sequence came from a woman between 18 and 29 years old in good health and CMV-seronegative. This chain uses TRBV18 with TRBJ1-2; D possibly corresponds to TRBD1 (5 bases). Sequencing was done on a sample of PBMCs. Written as DNA, the CDR3 is TGTGCCAGCTCACCGGTAGGGGACTATGGCTACACCTTC. This encodes CASSPVGDYGYTF.